A selection of T cell receptor beta chains follows, all from one sample in a study of identical twins. TCRdb passed the 5' RACE reads through MiXCR, listing each CDR3 protein once. The profile covers approximately 500,000 distinct CDR3 sequences, with 20% to 25% appearing a single time and about 3% taken by the ten largest. These sequences were also reported in another study, on T cells expressing NK-cell markers.

The material sequenced was CD4+ T cells sorted from blood. These receptors were collected from a woman aged 18-30 years in good health. The CDR3 runs from the conserved cysteine through the conserved F or W. Each record gives: D gene, V gene, clone size, J gene, CDR3 protein, CDR3 DNA. The D gene is left open where the match is weak. The size of a clone is reported for some rows only, either as once, few or many, or as a class for expanded clones.

D: NA
V: TRBV20-1
size: NA
J: TRBJ2-3
CDR3: CSARVRSTDTQYF
DNA: TGCAGTGCTAGAGTTCGGAGCACAGATACGCAGTATTTT

D: TRBD1
V: TRBV6-5
size: NA
J: TRBJ1-2
CDR3: CASSYSLDRAYGYTF
DNA: TGTGCCAGCAGTTATTCCCTTGACAGGGCCTATGGCTACACCTTC

D: TRBD2
V: TRBV12-3/TRBV12-4
size: many
J: TRBJ2-1
CDR3: CASSLVLAGDSYNEQFF
DNA: TGTGCCAGCAGTTTGGTACTAGCGGGAGACTCCTACAATGAGCAGTTCTTC

D: TRBD1
V: TRBV12-3/TRBV12-4
size: many
J: TRBJ2-7
CDR3: CASSFIRDREEQYF
DNA: TGTGCCAGCAGTTTCATCCGGGACAGGGAAGAGCAGTACTTC

D: TRBD1
V: TRBV7-6
size: NA
J: TRBJ1-5
CDR3: CASSQQGGWNQPQHF
DNA: TGTGCCAGCAGCCAACAGGGGGGGTGGAATCAGCCCCAGCATTTT

D: TRBD2
V: TRBV6-2/TRBV6-3
size: NA
J: TRBJ2-1
CDR3: CASSSPSQLAGGNEQFF
DNA: TGTGCCAGCAGTTCTCCCTCACAGCTAGCGGGAGGTAATGAGCAGTTCTTC

D: NA
V: TRBV12-3/TRBV12-4
size: NA
J: TRBJ1-6
CDR3: CASRGPGGGSPLHF
DNA: TGTGCCAGCAGGGGTCCCGGGGGGGGTTCACCCCTCCACTTT

D: TRBD1
V: TRBV7-2
size: NA
J: TRBJ2-7
CDR3: CASSENRGPYEQYF
DNA: TGTGCCAGCAGCGAGAACAGGGGGCCCTACGAGCAGTACTTC

D: NA
V: TRBV29-1
size: few
J: TRBJ2-7
CDR3: CSVEWQGTYEQYF
DNA: TGCAGCGTTGAGTGGCAGGGGACCTACGAGCAGTACTTC

D: TRBD2
V: TRBV20-1
size: NA
J: TRBJ2-1
CDR3: CSAVAGDNEQFF
DNA: TGCAGTGCGGTCGCGGGGGACAATGAGCAGTTCTTC

D: NA
V: TRBV12-3/TRBV12-4
size: NA
J: TRBJ2-5
CDR3: CASTPNQETQYF
DNA: TGTGCCAGCACCCCTAATCAGGAGACCCAGTACTTC

D: NA
V: TRBV28
size: NA
J: TRBJ1-5
CDR3: CASRLPTGPNQPQHF
DNA: TGTGCCAGCCGCCTCCCTACAGGCCCAAATCAGCCCCAGCATTTT

D: TRBD2
V: TRBV7-9
size: NA
J: TRBJ2-1
CDR3: CASSLASGIIEQFF
DNA: TGTGCCAGCAGCTTGGCTAGCGGGATAATTGAGCAGTTCTTC

D: TRBD1
V: TRBV25-1
size: NA
J: TRBJ1-2
CDR3: CASSEYLQGAGGYTF
DNA: TGTGCCAGCAGTGAATACCTACAGGGGGCGGGTGGCTACACCTTC

D: NA
V: TRBV20-1
size: few
J: TRBJ2-1
CDR3: CSASRGASYNEQFF
DNA: TGCAGTGCTAGTCGGGGGGCCTCCTACAATGAGCAGTTCTTC

D: TRBD1
V: TRBV7-9
size: NA
J: TRBJ2-7
CDR3: CASSPGGLWYEQYF
DNA: TGTGCCAGCAGCCCAGGGGGCCTCTGGTACGAGCAGTACTTC

D: NA
V: TRBV5-1
size: NA
J: TRBJ1-1
CDR3: CASSWATGRSTEAFF
DNA: TGCGCCAGCAGCTGGGCCACGGGGAGGAGCACTGAAGCTTTCTTT

D: TRBD1
V: TRBV27
size: few
J: TRBJ2-5
CDR3: CASSSDRVRRRETQYF
DNA: TGTGCCAGCAGTTCGGACAGGGTACGACGTCGGGAGACCCAGTACTTC

D: TRBD1
V: TRBV6-1
size: NA
J: TRBJ1-2
CDR3: CASSAWDRVYGYTF
DNA: TGTGCCAGCAGTGCCTGGGACAGGGTATATGGCTACACCTTC

D: NA
V: TRBV10-3
size: NA
J: TRBJ1-1
CDR3: CAIRPTGNTEAFF
DNA: TGTGCCATCAGGCCAACAGGGAACACTGAAGCTTTCTTT

D: TRBD2
V: TRBV5-1
size: NA
J: TRBJ2-2
CDR3: CASSLGTSGITGELFF
DNA: TGCGCCAGCAGCTTGGGGACTAGCGGGATAACCGGGGAGCTGTTTTTT

D: TRBD1
V: TRBV20-1
size: NA
J: TRBJ2-7
CDR3: CSARAPQGAISGEQYF
DNA: TGCAGTGCTAGAGCCCCCCAGGGGGCCATCTCAGGCGAGCAGTACTTC

D: NA
V: TRBV6-5
size: NA
J: TRBJ2-5
CDR3: CASSFSGAGETQYF
DNA: TGTGCCAGCAGTTTTTCGGGGGCCGGGGAGACCCAGTACTTC

D: NA
V: TRBV20-1
size: few
J: TRBJ2-7
CDR3: CSARGLQGHYEQYF
DNA: TGCAGTGCTAGAGGGTTACAAGGTCACTACGAGCAGTACTTC

D: NA
V: TRBV5-1
size: NA
J: TRBJ2-4
CDR3: CASSLEGPENIQYF
DNA: TGCGCCAGCAGCTTGGAGGGGCCAGAAAACATTCAGTACTTC

D: TRBD1
V: TRBV7-9
size: NA
J: TRBJ2-7
CDR3: CASSRLDRVSHEQYF
DNA: TGTGCCAGCAGCCGGTTAGACAGGGTTTCCCACGAGCAGTACTTC

D: NA
V: TRBV5-1
size: many
J: TRBJ1-2
CDR3: CASSSSGSYGYTF
DNA: TGCGCCAGCAGCTCGTCAGGGAGCTATGGCTACACCTTC